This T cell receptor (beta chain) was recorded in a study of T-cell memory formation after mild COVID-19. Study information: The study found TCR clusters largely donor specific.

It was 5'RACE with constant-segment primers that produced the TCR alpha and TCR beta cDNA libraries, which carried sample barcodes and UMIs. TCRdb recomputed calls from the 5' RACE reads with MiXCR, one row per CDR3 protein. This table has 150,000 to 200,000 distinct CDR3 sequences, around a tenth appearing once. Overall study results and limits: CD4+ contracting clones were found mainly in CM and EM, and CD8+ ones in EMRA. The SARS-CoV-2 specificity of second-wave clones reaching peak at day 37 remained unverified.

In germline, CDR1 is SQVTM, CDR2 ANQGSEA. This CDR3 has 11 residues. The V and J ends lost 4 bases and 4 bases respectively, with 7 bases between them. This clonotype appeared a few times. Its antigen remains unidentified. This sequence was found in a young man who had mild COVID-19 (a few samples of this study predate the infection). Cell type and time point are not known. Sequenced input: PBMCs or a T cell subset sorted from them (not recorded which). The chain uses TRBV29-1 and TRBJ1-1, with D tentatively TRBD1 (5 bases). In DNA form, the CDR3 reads TGCAGCGTTGTCAGGGCCACTGAAGCTTTCTTT. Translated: CSVVRATEAFF.